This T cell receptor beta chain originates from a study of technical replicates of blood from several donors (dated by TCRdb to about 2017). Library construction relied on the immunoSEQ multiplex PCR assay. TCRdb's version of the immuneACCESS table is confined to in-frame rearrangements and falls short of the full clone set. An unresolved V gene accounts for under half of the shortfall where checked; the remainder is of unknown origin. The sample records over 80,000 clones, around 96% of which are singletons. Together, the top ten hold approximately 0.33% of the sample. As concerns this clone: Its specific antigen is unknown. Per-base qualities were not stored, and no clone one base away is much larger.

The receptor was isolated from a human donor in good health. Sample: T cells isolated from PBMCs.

This receptor has the CDR3 CASRAEASPSYEQYF. The nucleotide sequence is TGTGCCAGCCGCGCCGAGGCATCTCCCTCCTACGAGCAGTACTTC. This sequence uses TRBV2 and TRBJ2-7; the D gene lacks a confident call. V gives up 8 bases and J gives up 0 bases, and the segment between their germline ends measures 17 bases. The CDR3 goes from the cysteine to the phenylalanine over 15 residues. Only the CDR3 part of the read is kept: 45 bases, read in frame from the first base. From the germline V gene, CDR1 is SNHLY and CDR2 is FYNNEI. The variable domain in full, with residues beyond the CDR3 obtained from the reference TRBV2 and TRBJ2-7 genes, is EPEVTQTPSHQVTQMGQEVILRCVPISNHLYFYWYRQILGQKVEFLVSFYNNEISEKSEIFDDQFSVERPDGSNFTLKIRSTKLEDSAMYFCASRAEASPSYEQYFGPGTRLTVT.